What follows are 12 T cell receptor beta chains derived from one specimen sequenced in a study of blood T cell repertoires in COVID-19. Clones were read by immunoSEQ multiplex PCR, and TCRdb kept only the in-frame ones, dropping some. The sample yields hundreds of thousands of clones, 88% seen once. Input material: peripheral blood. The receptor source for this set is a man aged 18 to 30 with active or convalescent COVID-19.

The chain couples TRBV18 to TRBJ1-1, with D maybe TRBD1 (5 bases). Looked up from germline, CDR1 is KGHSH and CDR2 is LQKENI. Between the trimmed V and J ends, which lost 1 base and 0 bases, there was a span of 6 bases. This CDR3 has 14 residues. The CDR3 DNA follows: TGTGCCAGCTCACCACAGGGGATGAACACTGAAGCTTTCTTT. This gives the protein CASSPQGMNTEAFF.

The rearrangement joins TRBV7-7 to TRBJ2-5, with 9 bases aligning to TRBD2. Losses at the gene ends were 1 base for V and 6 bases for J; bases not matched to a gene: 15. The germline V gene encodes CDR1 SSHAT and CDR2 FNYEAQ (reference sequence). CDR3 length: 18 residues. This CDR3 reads CASSLGRGAGGRLKTQYF. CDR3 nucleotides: TGTGCCAGCAGCTTAGGACGCGGGGCGGGGGGGCGTTTGAAGACCCAGTACTTC. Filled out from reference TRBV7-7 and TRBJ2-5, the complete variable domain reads GAGVSQSPRYKVTKRGQDVTLRCDPISSHATLYWYQQALGQGPEFLTYFNYEAQPDKSGLPSDRFSAERPEGSISTLTIQRTEQRDSAMYRCASSLGRGAGGRLKTQYFGPGTRLLVL.

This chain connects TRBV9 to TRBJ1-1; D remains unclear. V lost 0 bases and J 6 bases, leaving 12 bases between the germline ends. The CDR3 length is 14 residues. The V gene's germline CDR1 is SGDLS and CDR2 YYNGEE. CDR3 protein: CASSVAGVSAEAFF. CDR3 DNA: TGTGCCAGCAGCGTAGCCGGGGTCAGCGCTGAAGCTTTCTTT.

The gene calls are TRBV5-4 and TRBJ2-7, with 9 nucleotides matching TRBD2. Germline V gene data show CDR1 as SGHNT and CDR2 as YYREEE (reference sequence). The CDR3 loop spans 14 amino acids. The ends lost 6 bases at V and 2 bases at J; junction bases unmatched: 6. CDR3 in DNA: TGTGCCAGCAAGCTACTAGCGGGTACCTACGAGCAGTACTTC. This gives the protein CASKLLAGTYEQYF.

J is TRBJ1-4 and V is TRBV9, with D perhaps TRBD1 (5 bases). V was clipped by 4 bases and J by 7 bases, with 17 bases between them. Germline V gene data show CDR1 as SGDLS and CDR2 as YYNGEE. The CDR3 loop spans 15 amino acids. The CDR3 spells CASSPVGGYSEKLFF. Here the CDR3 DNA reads TGTGCCAGCAGCCCTGTGGGGGGATACAGTGAAAAACTGTTTTTT.

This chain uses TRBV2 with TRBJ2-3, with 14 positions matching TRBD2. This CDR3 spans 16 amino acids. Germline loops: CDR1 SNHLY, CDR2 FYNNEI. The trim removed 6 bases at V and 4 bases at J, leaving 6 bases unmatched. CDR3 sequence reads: CASRPGTSGGSDTQYF. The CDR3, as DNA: TGTGCCAGCAGACCCGGGACTAGCGGGGGCTCAGATACGCAGTATTTT.

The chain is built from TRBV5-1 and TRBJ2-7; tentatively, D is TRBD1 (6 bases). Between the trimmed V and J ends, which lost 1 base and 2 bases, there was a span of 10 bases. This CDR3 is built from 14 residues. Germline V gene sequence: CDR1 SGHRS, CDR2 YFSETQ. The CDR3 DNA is TGCGCCAGCAGCTTGAATGCAGGGGCCTACGAGCAGTACTTC. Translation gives CASSLNAGAYEQYF.

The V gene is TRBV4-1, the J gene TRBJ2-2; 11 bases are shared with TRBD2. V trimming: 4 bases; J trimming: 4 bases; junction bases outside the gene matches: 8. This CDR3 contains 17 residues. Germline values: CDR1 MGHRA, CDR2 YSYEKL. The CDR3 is CASSRDPGLAATGELFF. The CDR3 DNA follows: TGCGCCAGCAGCCGTGACCCGGGACTAGCGGCCACCGGGGAGCTGTTTTTT.

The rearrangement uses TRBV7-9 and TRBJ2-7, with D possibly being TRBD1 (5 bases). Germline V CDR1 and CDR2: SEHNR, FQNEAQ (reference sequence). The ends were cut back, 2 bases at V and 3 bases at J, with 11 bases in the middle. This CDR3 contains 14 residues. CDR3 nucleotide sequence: TGTGCCAGCAGCTTACTCGACAGAGACTACGAGCAGTACTTC. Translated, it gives CASSLLDRDYEQYF. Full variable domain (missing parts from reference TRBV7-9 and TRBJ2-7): DTGVSQNPRHKITKRGQNVTFRCDPISEHNRLYWYRQTLGQGPEFLTYFQNEAQLEKSRLLSDRFSAERPKGSFSTLEIQRTEQGDSAMYLCASSLLDRDYEQYFGPGTRLTVT.

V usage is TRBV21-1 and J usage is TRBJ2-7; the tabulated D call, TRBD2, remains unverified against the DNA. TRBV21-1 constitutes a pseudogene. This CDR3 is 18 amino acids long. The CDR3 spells CASSLRTSGVRTTYEQYF. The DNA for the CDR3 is TGTGCCAGCAGCCTCCGGACTAGCGGGGTCCGTACAACCTACGAGCAGTACTTC.

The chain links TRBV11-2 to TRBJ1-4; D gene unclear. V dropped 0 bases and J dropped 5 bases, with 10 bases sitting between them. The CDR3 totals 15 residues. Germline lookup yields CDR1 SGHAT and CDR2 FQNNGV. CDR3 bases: TGTGCCAGCAGCTTAGAGGCCAGTTTAAATGAAAAACTGTTTTTT. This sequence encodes CASSLEASLNEKLFF.

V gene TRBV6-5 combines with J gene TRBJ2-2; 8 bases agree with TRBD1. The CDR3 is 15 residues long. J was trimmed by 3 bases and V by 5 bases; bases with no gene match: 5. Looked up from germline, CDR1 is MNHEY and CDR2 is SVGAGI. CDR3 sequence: CASSRGTGDTGELFF. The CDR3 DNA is TGTGCCAGCAGTCGGGGGACAGGAGACACCGGGGAGCTGTTTTTT.